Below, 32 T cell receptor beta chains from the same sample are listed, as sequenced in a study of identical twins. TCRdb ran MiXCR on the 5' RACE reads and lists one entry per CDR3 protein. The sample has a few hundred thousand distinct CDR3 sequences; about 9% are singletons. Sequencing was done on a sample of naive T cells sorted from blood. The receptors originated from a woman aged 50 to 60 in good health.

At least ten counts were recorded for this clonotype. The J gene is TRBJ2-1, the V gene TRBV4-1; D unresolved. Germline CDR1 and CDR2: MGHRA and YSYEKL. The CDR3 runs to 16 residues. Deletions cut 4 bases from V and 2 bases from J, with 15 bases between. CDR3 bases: TGCGCCAGCAGCCCTGACCCCGGCGGTACCTACAATGAGCAGTTCTTC. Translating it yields CASSPDPGGTYNEQFF.

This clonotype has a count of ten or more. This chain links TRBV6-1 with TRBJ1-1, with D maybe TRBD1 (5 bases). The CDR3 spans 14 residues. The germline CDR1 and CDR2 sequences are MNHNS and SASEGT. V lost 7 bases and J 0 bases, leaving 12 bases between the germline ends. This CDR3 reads CASNRGGLNTEAFF. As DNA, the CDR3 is TGTGCCAGCAACCGGGGGGGGTTGAACACTGAAGCTTTCTTT.

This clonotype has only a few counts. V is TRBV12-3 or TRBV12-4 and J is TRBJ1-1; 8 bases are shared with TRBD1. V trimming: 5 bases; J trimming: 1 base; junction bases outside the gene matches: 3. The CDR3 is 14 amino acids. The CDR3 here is CASSNRGANTEAFF. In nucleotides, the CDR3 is TGTGCCAGCAGTAACAGGGGGGCGAACACTGAAGCTTTCTTT.

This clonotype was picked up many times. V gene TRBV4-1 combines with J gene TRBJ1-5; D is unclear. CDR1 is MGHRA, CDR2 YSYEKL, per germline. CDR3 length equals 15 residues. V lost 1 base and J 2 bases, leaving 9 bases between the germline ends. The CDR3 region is CASSQVGQGNQPQHF. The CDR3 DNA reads TGCGCCAGCAGCCAAGTTGGCCAGGGCAATCAGCCCCAGCATTTT.

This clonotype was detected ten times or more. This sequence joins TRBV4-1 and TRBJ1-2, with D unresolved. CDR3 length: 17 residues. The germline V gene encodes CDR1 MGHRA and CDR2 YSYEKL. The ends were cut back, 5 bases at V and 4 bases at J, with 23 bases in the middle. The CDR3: CASSKRDGSFVGYGYTF. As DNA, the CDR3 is TGCGCCAGCAGCAAAAGAGATGGGAGCTTCGTGGGCTATGGCTACACCTTC.

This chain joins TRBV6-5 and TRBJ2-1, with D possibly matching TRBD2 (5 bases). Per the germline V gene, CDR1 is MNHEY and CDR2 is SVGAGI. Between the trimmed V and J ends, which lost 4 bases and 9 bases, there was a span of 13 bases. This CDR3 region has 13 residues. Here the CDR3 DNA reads TGTGCCAGCAGTTCGGGCGGGTCGGGTGAGCAGTTCTTC. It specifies CASSSGGSGEQFF.

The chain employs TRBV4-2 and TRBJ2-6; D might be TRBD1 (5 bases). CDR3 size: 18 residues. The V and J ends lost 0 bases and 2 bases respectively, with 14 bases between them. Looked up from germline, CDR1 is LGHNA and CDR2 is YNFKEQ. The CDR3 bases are TGTGCCAGCAGCCAAGATTGGGTCAGGGATACTGGGGCCAACGTCCTGACTTTC. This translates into CASSQDWVRDTGANVLTF.

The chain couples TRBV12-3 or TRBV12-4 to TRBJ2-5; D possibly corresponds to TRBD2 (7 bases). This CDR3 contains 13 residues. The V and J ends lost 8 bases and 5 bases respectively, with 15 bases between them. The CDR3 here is CASLRGGGETQYF. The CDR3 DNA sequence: TGTGCCAGCCTTAGGGGGGGAGGGGAGACCCAGTACTTC.

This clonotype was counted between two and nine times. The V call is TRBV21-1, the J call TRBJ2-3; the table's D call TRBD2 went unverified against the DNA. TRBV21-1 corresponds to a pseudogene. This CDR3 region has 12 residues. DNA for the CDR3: TGTGCCAAGGTAGCGGGAGCTGATACGCAGTATTTT. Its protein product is CAKVAGADTQYF.

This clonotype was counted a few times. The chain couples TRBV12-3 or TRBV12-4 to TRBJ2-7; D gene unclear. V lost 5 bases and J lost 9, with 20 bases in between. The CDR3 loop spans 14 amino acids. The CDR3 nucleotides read TGTGCCAGCAGTCCCTCTGACGGGCCTCGGGTGCAGTACTTC. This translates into CASSPSDGPRVQYF.

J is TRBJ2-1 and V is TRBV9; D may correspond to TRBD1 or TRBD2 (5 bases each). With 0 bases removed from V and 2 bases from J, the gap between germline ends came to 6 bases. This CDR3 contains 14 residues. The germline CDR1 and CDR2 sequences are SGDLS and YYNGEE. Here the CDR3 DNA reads TGTGCCAGCAGCGTAGGGGGGACCTACAATGAGCAGTTCTTC. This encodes CASSVGGTYNEQFF.

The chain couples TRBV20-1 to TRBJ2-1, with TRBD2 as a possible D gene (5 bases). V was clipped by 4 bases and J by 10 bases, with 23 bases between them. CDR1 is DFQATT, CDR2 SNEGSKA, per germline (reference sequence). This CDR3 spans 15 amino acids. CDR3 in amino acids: CSATPEEFDQREQFF. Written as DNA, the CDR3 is TGCAGTGCTACCCCAGAAGAGTTCGACCAGCGGGAGCAGTTCTTC.

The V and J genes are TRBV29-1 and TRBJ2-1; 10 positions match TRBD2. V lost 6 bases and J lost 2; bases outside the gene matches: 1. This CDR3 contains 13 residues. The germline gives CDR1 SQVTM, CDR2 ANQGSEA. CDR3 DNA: TGCAGCGTGGGACTAGCGACCTACAATGAGCAGTTCTTC. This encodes CSVGLATYNEQFF.

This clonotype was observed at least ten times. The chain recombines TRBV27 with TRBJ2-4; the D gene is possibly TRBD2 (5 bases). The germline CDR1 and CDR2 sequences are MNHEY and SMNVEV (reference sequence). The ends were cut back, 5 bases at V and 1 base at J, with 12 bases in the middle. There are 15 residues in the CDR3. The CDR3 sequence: CASSAPGEAKNIQYF. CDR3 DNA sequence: TGTGCCAGCAGTGCACCCGGGGAGGCCAAAAACATTCAGTACTTC.

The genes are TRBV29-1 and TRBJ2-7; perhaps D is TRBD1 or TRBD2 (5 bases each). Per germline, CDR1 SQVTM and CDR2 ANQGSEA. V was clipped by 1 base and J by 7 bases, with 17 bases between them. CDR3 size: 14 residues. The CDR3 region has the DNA TGCAGCGTTGAAGGGGACCGAGACTGGGGTGAGCAGTACTTC. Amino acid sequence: CSVEGDRDWGEQYF.

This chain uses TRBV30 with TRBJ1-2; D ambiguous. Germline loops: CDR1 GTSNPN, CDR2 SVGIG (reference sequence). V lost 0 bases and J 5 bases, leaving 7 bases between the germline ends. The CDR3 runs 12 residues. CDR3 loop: CAWSVSGYGYTF. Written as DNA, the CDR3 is TGTGCCTGGAGTGTTTCCGGGTATGGCTACACCTTC.

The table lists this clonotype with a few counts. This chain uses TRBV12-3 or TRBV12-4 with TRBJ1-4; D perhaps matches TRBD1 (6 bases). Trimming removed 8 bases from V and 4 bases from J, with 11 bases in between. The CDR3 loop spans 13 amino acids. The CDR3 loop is CASQTGINEKLFF. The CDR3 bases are TGTGCCAGCCAAACAGGGATTAATGAAAAACTGTTTTTT.

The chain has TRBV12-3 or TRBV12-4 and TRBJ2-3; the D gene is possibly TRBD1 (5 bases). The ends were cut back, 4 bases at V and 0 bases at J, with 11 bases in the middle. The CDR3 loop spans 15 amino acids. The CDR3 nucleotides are TGTGCCAGCAGTTGGGTGACAGACAGCACAGATACGCAGTATTTT. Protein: CASSWVTDSTDTQYF.

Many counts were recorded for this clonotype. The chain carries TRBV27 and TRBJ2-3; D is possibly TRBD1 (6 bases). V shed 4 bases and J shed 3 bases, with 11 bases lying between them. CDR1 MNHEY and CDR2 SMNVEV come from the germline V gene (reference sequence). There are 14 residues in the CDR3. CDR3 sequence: CASSWGRGTDTQYF. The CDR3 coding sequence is TGTGCCAGCAGTTGGGGCAGGGGAACAGATACGCAGTATTTT.

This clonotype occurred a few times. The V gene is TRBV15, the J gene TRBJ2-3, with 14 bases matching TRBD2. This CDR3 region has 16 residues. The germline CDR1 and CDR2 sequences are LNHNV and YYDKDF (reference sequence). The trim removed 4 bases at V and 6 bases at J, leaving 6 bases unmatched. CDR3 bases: TGTGCCACCAGCACCGGGACTAGCGGGAGTGGTGATACGCAGTATTTT. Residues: CATSTGTSGSGDTQYF.

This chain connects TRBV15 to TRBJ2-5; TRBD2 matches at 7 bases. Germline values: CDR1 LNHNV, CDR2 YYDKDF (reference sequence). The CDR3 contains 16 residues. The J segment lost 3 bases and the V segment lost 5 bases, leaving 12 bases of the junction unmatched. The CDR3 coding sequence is TGTGCCACCAGCCCCGGGGGGACTGTTGAGGAAGAGACCCAGTACTTC. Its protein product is CATSPGGTVEEETQYF.

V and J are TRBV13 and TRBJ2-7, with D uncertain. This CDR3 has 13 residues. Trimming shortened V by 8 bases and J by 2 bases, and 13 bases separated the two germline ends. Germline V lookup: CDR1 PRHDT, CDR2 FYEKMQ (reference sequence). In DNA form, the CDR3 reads TGTGCCAGCTGTCTGTCCAGAACCTACGAGCAGTACTTC. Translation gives CASCLSRTYEQYF.

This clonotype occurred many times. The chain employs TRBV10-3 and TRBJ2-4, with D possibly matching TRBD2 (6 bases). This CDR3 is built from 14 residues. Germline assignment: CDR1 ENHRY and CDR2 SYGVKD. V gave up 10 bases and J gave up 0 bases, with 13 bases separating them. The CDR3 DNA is TGTGCCACTACGACGGGAGTAGCCAAAAACATTCAGTACTTC. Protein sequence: CATTTGVAKNIQYF.

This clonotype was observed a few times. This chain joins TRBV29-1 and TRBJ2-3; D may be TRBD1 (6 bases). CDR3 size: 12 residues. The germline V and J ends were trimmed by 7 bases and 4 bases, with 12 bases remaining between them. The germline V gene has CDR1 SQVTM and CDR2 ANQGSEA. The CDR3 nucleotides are TGCAGCGCCCCACAGGGAGCAGATACGCAGTATTTT. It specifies CSAPQGADTQYF.

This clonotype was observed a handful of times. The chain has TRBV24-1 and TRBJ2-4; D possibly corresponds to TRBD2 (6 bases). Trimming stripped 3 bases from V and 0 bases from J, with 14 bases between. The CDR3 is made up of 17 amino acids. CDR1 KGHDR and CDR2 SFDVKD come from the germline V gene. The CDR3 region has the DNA TGTGCCACCAGTGATGGAGGGTCAGGGCTAGCCAAAAACATTCAGTACTTC. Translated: CATSDGGSGLAKNIQYF.

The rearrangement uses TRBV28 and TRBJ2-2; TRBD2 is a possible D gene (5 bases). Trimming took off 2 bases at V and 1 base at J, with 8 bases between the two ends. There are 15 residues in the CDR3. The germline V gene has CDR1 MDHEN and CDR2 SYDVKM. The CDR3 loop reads CASSLISENTGELFF. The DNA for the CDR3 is TGTGCCAGCAGTTTAATTAGCGAGAACACCGGGGAGCTGTTTTTT.

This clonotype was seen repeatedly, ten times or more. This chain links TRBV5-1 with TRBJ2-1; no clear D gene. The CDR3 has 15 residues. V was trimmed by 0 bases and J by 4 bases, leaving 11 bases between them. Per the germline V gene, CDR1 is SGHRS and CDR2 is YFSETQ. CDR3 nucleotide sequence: TGCGCCAGCAGCTTGGTAACGGGTTCTTACAATGAGCAGTTCTTC. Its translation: CASSLVTGSYNEQFF.

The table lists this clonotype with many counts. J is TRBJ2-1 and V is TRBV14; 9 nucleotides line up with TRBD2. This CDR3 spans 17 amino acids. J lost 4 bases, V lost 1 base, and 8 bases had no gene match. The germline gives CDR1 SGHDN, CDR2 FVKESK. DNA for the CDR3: TGTGCCAGCAGCCAAGTAGGAGCGGGAGGATTTTACAATGAGCAGTTCTTC. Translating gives CASSQVGAGGFYNEQFF.

CDR3 DNA: TGTGCCAGCAGAAGACTAGCGGGAGACCAAGATACGCAGTATTTT. It codes for CASRRLAGDQDTQYF. The chain links TRBV6-5 to TRBJ2-3, with TRBD2 matching 12 bases. The V gene end was trimmed by 6 bases and the J gene end by 5 bases; junction bases not matched to a gene: 6. Germline V gene sequence: CDR1 MNHEY, CDR2 SVGAGI. CDR3 length: 15 residues.

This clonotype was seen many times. Here the CDR3 DNA reads TGTGCCAGCAGCCGCTCGACAGGGGATTCTAACTATGGCTACACCTTC. Amino acid sequence: CASSRSTGDSNYGYTF. The V gene is TRBV12-3 or TRBV12-4, the J gene TRBJ1-2; TRBD1 matches at 8 bases. V lost 6 bases and J lost 0; bases outside the gene matches: 9. This CDR3 contains 16 residues.

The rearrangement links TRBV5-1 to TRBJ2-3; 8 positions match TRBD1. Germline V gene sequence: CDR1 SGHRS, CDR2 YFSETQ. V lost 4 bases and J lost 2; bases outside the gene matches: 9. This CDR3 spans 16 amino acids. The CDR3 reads CASSNGDRRSTDTQYF. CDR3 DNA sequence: TGCGCCAGCAGCAACGGGGACAGGAGGTCCACAGATACGCAGTATTTT.

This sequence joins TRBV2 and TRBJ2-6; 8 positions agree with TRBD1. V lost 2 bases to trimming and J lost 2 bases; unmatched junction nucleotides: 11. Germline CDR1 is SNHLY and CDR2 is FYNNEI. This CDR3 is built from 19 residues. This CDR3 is CASSERTGTGGPGANVLTF. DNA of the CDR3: TGTGCCAGCAGTGAACGAACCGGGACAGGTGGGCCTGGGGCCAACGTCCTGACTTTC.